The 24 T cell receptor beta chains below were found in one sample sequenced in a study of breast tumors, draining lymph nodes, adjacent tissues. The lymph nodes were axillary draining lymph nodes from breast cancer patients. Each CDR3 protein gets one entry after TCRdb re-called the multiplex PCR reads with MiXCR. The sample lists fewer than 200,000 distinct CDR3 sequences, approximately 33% seen once, with around 4.5% in the top ten. Source material: axillary lymph node tissue. The receptors derive from a female donor with breast cancer. Some clones in this sample may be carry-over from other donors' samples.

There are many counts of this clonotype. The chain couples TRBV7-8 to TRBJ2-7; TRBD1 agrees at 10 bases. The CDR3 consists of 15 residues. J lost 2 bases, V lost 5 bases, and 6 bases had no gene match. CDR1 and CDR2 (germline): SGHVS, FQNEAQ. As DNA, the CDR3 is TGTGCCAGCAGCCAATCGACAGGGGGCCCCTACGAGCAGTACTTC. Its translation: CASSQSTGGPYEQYF. The full variable domain, completed using reference TRBV7-8 and TRBJ2-7, is GAGVSQSPRYKVAKRGQDVALRCDPISGHVSLFWYQQALGQGPEFLTYFQNEAQLDKSGLPSDRFFAERPEGSVSTLKIQRTQQEDSAVYLCASSQSTGGPYEQYFGPGTRLTVT.

This clonotype was seen many times. The V gene is TRBV20-1, the J gene TRBJ2-7, with TRBD2 identical over 15 bases. J lost 5 bases, V lost 4 bases, and 9 bases had no gene match. CDR3 length: 16 residues. The germline gives CDR1 DFQATT, CDR2 SNEGSKA (reference sequence). The CDR3 loop reads CSATPGTSGGLNEQYF. The CDR3 bases are TGCAGTGCTACTCCCGGGACTAGCGGGGGGCTCAACGAGCAGTACTTC.

This clonotype was observed many times. This rearrangement joins TRBV7-8 to TRBJ2-1; TRBD2 aligns across 8 bases. The CDR3 is 20 residues long. The V gene's germline CDR1 is SGHVS and CDR2 FQNEAQ. J was trimmed by 6 bases and V by 4 bases; bases with no gene match: 23. CDR3 bases: TGTGCCAGCAGCTACACCGGGACTAGGAGCGGAGTCGGAGTCGGCAATGAGCAGTTCTTC. It codes for CASSYTGTRSGVGVGNEQFF.

This clonotype appeared many times. The rearrangement uses TRBV20-1 and TRBJ1-2; D may be TRBD1 (6 bases). V dropped 6 bases and J dropped 11 bases, with 22 bases sitting between them. The germline CDR1 and CDR2 sequences are DFQATT and SNEGSKA (reference sequence). The CDR3 has 13 residues. The CDR3 sequence: CSASFEQGVSYTF. The CDR3 DNA reads TGCAGTGCCAGTTTTGAACAGGGAGTGAGTTACACCTTC.

The chain links TRBV29-1 to TRBJ1-2, with D possibly TRBD1 on 6 matching bases. The CDR3 totals 12 residues. The V and J ends lost 4 bases and 6 bases respectively, with 12 bases between them. Germline V lookup: CDR1 SQVTM, CDR2 ANQGSEA. The CDR3: CSVGQGMNGYTF. The CDR3 coding sequence is TGCAGCGTTGGGCAGGGGATGAATGGCTACACCTTC.

This clonotype was seen ten or more times. J is TRBJ2-5 and V is TRBV6-1; D unresolved. The germline V gene has CDR1 MNHNS and CDR2 SASEGT. This CDR3 contains 15 residues. V was cut by 1 base and J by 5 bases, with 14 bases left in between. CDR3 loop: CASSEVKSPSETQYF. The CDR3 region has the DNA TGTGCCAGCAGTGAAGTTAAGAGCCCCTCGGAGACCCAGTACTTC.

This clonotype was picked up many times. In nucleotides, the CDR3 is TGTGCCAGCAGTTTCTACAGGGCTGGGTACTATGGCTACACCTTC. Protein: CASSFYRAGYYGYTF. This chain uses TRBV12-3 or TRBV12-4 with TRBJ1-2; perhaps TRBD1 as D (6 bases). The V and J ends lost 3 bases and 3 bases respectively, with 14 bases between them. The CDR3 is 15 residues long.

A few counts support this clonotype. This CDR3 is CASSLSGRPYNEQFF. CDR3 DNA sequence: TGTGCCAGCAGCCTCAGCGGGCGACCCTACAATGAGCAGTTCTTC. J is TRBJ2-1 and V is TRBV3-1; maybe TRBD2 (6 bases). Germline CDR1 LGHDT, CDR2 YNNKEL (reference sequence). The V and J ends lost 4 bases and 2 bases respectively, with 12 bases between them. The CDR3 runs to 15 residues.

V and J are TRBV7-9 and TRBJ1-5, with TRBD1 identical over 7 bases. Unmatched junction bases numbered 14, after V lost 5 bases and J lost 7 bases. The CDR3 is 16 residues long. Germline CDR1 SEHNR, CDR2 FQNEAQ (reference sequence). The CDR3 loop reads CASSPGGSSYEQPQHF. As DNA, the CDR3 is TGTGCCAGCAGCCCAGGGGGTAGCTCCTACGAGCAGCCCCAGCATTTT. Looking up the rest from reference TRBV7-9 and TRBJ1-5 gives the full variable domain: DTGVSQNPRHKITKRGQNVTFRCDPISEHNRLYWYRQTLGQGPEFLTYFQNEAQLEKSRLLSDRFSAERPKGSFSTLEIQRTEQGDSAMYLCASSPGGSSYEQPQHFGDGTRLSIL.

The table lists this clonotype with many counts. The chain recombines TRBV5-8 with TRBJ1-5, with D maybe TRBD1 (6 bases). Trimming shortened V by 0 bases and J by 7 bases, and 11 bases separated the two germline ends. This CDR3 spans 14 amino acids. Germline-derived CDR1 and CDR2 are SGHTS and YDEGEE. In nucleotides, the CDR3 is TGTGCCAGCAGCTTGGAACAGGGCGCCCAGCCCCAGCATTTT. Translating it yields CASSLEQGAQPQHF.

This clonotype showed up many times. The chain carries TRBV7-2 and TRBJ1-6, with TRBD1 matching 7 bases. The V segment lost 5 bases and the J segment 9 bases; nucleotides outside the gene matches: 7. CDR1 and CDR2 (germline): SGHTA, FQGNSA. CDR3 length: 14 residues. The CDR3 protein is CASSTQGESSPLHF. Here the CDR3 DNA reads TGTGCCAGCAGCACCCAGGGGGAAAGTTCACCCCTCCACTTT.

This clonotype was counted ten times or more. This chain uses TRBV6-6 with TRBJ1-1; no definite D call. Germline lookup yields CDR1 MNHNY and CDR2 SVGAGI (reference sequence). Trimming removed 2 bases at V and 2 bases at J, with 9 bases between. The CDR3 is 14 residues long. In DNA form, the CDR3 reads TGTGCCAGCAGTTACGTAAACCCCAACACTGAAGCTTTCTTT. Translated, it gives CASSYVNPNTEAFF.

This clonotype has at least ten counts. The genes are TRBV19 and TRBJ2-3; a possible D gene is TRBD1 (6 bases). CDR3 length: 13 amino acids. The V gene lost 5 bases and the J gene lost 6 bases, with 12 bases spanning the gap. The germline CDR1 and CDR2 sequences are LNHDA and SQIVND (reference sequence). CDR3 in amino acids: CASSGRRGDTQYF. For the CDR3, the DNA is TGTGCCAGTAGTGGTCGAAGGGGGGATACGCAGTATTTT. The entire variable domain, with the rest obtained from reference TRBV19 and TRBJ2-3, is as follows: DGGITQSPKYLFRKEGQNVTLSCEQNLNHDAMYWYRQDPGQGLRLIYYSQIVNDFQKGDIAEGYSVSREKKESFPLTVTSAQKNPTAFYLCASSGRRGDTQYFGPGTRLTVL.

This clonotype was detected a few times. V and J are TRBV6-5 and TRBJ2-1; 9 bases line up with TRBD2. The CDR3 sequence is 17 residues long. CDR1 is MNHEY, CDR2 SVGAGI, per germline. Trimming at V came to 2 bases and at J to 3 bases, leaving 8 bases not matched to a gene. The CDR3 sequence is CASSYTSTSGYYNEQFF. DNA of the CDR3: TGTGCCAGCAGTTACACCTCAACTAGCGGGTACTACAATGAGCAGTTCTTC.

The rearrangement joins TRBV12-3 or TRBV12-4 to TRBJ2-2; 13 positions agree with TRBD2. The CDR3 extends over 21 amino acids. Trimming at V came to 6 bases and at J to 0 bases, leaving 16 bases not matched to a gene. The CDR3 DNA follows: TGTGCCAGCAGCCCAGATGGTAGGGGAACTAGCGGGGGGGCGAACACCGGGGAGCTGTTTTTT. Translating it yields CASSPDGRGTSGGANTGELFF.

This clonotype has a count of ten or more. V is TRBV5-1 and J is TRBJ2-7, with 10 nucleotides matching TRBD2. The CDR3 consists of 16 residues. Germline CDR1 SGHRS, CDR2 YFSETQ. The V and J ends lost 2 bases and 5 bases, in that order; junction bases with no gene match: 10. CDR3 sequence reads: CASSFRILAGTDEQYF. In DNA form, the CDR3 reads TGCGCCAGCAGCTTCCGAATACTAGCGGGAACCGACGAGCAGTACTTC.

This clonotype was counted at least ten times. CDR3 sequence (DNA): TGTGCCAGCAGCTTTTCTCTAGCGGGAGGGCCCGGTTGGGAGACCCAGTACTTC. Translated, it gives CASSFSLAGGPGWETQYF. The chain uses TRBV7-8 and TRBJ2-5, with TRBD2 matching 12 bases. The CDR3 has 18 amino acids. CDR1 and CDR2 (germline): SGHVS, FQNEAQ. The V and J ends lost 3 bases and 5 bases, in that order; junction bases with no gene match: 13.

This rearrangement joins TRBV20-1 to TRBJ2-6; the D gene is possibly TRBD1 (5 bases). The CDR3 has 14 amino acids. Germline CDR1 is DFQATT and CDR2 is SNEGSKA (reference sequence). Between the trimmed V and J ends, which lost 3 bases and 4 bases, there was a span of 10 bases. The CDR3 loop reads CSASQRTGANVLTF. In DNA form, the CDR3 reads TGCAGTGCTAGTCAAAGGACAGGGGCCAACGTCCTGACTTTC.

This clonotype was picked up many times. V is TRBV20-1 and J is TRBJ2-1; 15 bases are shared with TRBD2. The ends lost 3 bases at V and 9 bases at J; junction bases unmatched: 6. Germline V gives CDR1 DFQATT, CDR2 SNEGSKA (reference sequence). This CDR3 contains 15 residues. The DNA of the CDR3 is TGCAGTGCTAGCCTGTGGACTAGCGGGGGGGGTGAGCAGTTCTTC. Residues: CSASLWTSGGGEQFF.

This chain uses TRBV12-5 with TRBJ1-4; no definite D call. The germline V gene encodes CDR1 LGHNT and CDR2 FRNRAP. This CDR3 region has 15 residues. As DNA, the CDR3 is TGTGCCACCGAGGGCTTCGGCCGACGAAGCGAAAAACTGTTTTTT. Translation: CATEGFGRRSEKLFF.

This clonotype has a handful of counts. The DNA of the CDR3 is TGTGCCAGCAGCTTTTTAGCGGGGGGGCTCACCGGGGAGCTGTTTTTT. This translates into CASSFLAGGLTGELFF. This chain joins TRBV11-2 and TRBJ2-2, with 11 nucleotides matching TRBD2. From germline, CDR1 is SGHAT and CDR2 FQNNGV. This CDR3 is 16 amino acids long. J lost 4 bases, V lost 3 bases, and 4 bases had no gene match.

As concerns this clonotype: Sequence at one end of the junction differs from germline and may be a read error. The chain uses TRBV7-8 and TRBJ1-4, with 7 nucleotides matching TRBD1. The germline CDR1 and CDR2 sequences are SGHVS and FQNEAQ. The CDR3 consists of 15 residues. As DNA, the CDR3 is TGTGCCAGCAGATTCTCCCAGGGGGGTAATGAAGAACTGTTCTTT. The encoded protein is CASRFSQGGNEELFF.

As regards this clonotype: Given a much more abundant clone one base away, this may be a read error. V gene TRBV20-1 combines with J gene TRBJ2-7; 10 bases are shared with TRBD1. Germline V gene sequence: CDR1 DFQATT, CDR2 SNEGSKA (reference sequence). CDR3 length equals 12 residues. CDR3 nucleotide sequence: TGCGGTGCTAGGGACAGGGGATACGAGCAGTACTTC. Its translation: CGARDRGYEQYF.

In this sample, this clonotype turned up a few times. A much larger clone differs by one base, so this may be a read error. A read error is likely, as this CDR3 ends without the conserved phenylalanine or tryptophan. The gene calls are TRBV7-3 and TRBJ2-5, with D unclear. The CDR3 runs 14 residues. Germline V gives CDR1 SGHTA, CDR2 FQGTGA. CDR3 sequence (DNA): TGTGCCAGCACCTTAGGGCGTACACAAGAGACCCAGTACCTC. It specifies CASTLGRTQETQYL.